The 21 T cell receptor beta chains in this list originate from one sample, sequenced in a study of blood T cells in healthy people across ages. Primed by a sample-barcoded 5' primer and a J-beta primer mix, a second PCR proceeded for about 6 to 11 cycles. TCRdb processed the 5' RACE reads anew with MiXCR; each CDR3 protein has one entry. The sample shows roughly 640,000 distinct CDR3 sequences, approximately 30% of them seen only once. Material for sequencing was blood. The receptors originated from a woman older than 75 in good health.

Turning to this clonotype: The junction differs from germline at one of its ends, possibly a read error. V is TRBV5-1 and J is TRBJ2-2; TRBD1 aligns across 7 bases. This CDR3 has 15 amino acids. The germline gives CDR1 SGHRS, CDR2 YFSETQ. CDR3 coding DNA: TGCGCCAGCAGCTCCCGCAGGGGGATCACCGGGGAGCGGTTTTTT. Translating it yields CASSSRRGITGERFF.

The rearrangement uses TRBV20-1 and TRBJ2-3; D unresolved. The CDR3 has 12 residues. The V end was cut by 2 bases, the J end by 5 bases, with 8 bases between. Germline values: CDR1 DFQATT, CDR2 SNEGSKA (reference sequence). CDR3 nucleotides: TGCAGTGCTAGACCCGGATTAGATACGCAGTATTTT. The encoded protein is CSARPGLDTQYF.

This clonotype was picked up many times. V usage is TRBV20-1 and J usage is TRBJ2-2; D remains ambiguous. The length of the CDR3 is 12 residues. Trimming left V 3 bases short and J 6 bases short, with 8 bases between. Germline lookup yields CDR1 DFQATT and CDR2 SNEGSKA (reference sequence). Here the CDR3 DNA reads TGCAGTGCTAGTTCGCTCTCCGGGGAGCTGTTTTTT. Protein sequence: CSASSLSGELFF.

For this clonotype: This may stem from a read error, because a much larger clone lies one nucleotide away. The rearrangement joins TRBV7-2 to TRBJ2-7; D perhaps matches TRBD2 (7 bases). The germline V and J ends were trimmed by 9 bases and 7 bases, with 19 bases remaining between them. Germline CDR1 and CDR2: SGHTA and FQGNSA. The CDR3 sequence is 13 residues long. In DNA, the CDR3 is TGTGCCAGTGGGGGGGCGGTATCCGGTGAGCAGTACTTC. This sequence encodes CASGGAVSGEQYF.

V is TRBV10-3 and J is TRBJ2-1; TRBD2 agrees at 9 bases. Germline CDR1 reads ENHRY; CDR2 reads SYGVKD. The CDR3 contains 13 residues. V gave up 4 bases and J gave up 12 bases; unmatched junction bases: 7. The CDR3 DNA follows: TGTGCCATCAGTGGGACTAGCGACTCTGGGCAGTTCTTC. This codes for CAISGTSDSGQFF.

On this clonotype: A read error may produce the germline difference seen at one junction end. The chain carries TRBV20-1 and TRBJ2-1; weak D call: TRBD2 (6 bases). There are 15 residues in the CDR3. From germline, CDR1 is DFQATT and CDR2 SNEGSKA (reference sequence). CDR3 region: CSTRAGLFPLSKQFF. In nucleotides, the CDR3 is TGCAGTACTAGAGCCGGACTATTTCCTCTTAGTAAGCAGTTCTTC.

This clonotype came up many times. The V call is TRBV7-3, the J call TRBJ2-1, with D tentatively TRBD1 or TRBD2 (6 bases each). The CDR3 runs to 15 residues. Per germline, CDR1 SGHTA and CDR2 FQGTGA. V was pared by 1 base and J by 6 bases, with 13 bases between. The CDR3 DNA follows: TGTGCCAGCAGCTTAAGCTCGGGGGCTTTCAATGAGCAGTTCTTC. Its translation: CASSLSSGAFNEQFF.

The V gene is TRBV7-2, the J gene TRBJ2-4; 8 bases match TRBD2. This CDR3 has 18 residues. Germline V gene sequence: CDR1 SGHTA, CDR2 FQGNSA. J was trimmed by 0 bases and V by 1 base; bases with no gene match: 8. The CDR3 protein is CASSLVPSGLLAKNIQYF. CDR3 sequence (DNA): TGTGCCAGCAGCTTAGTTCCTAGCGGGTTGCTAGCCAAAAACATTCAGTACTTC.

Notes on this clonotype: With a much larger clone just one base away, this may be a read error. V gene TRBV6-5 combines with J gene TRBJ1-2; perhaps TRBD1 as D (6 bases). The CDR3 covers 13 residues. Germline values: CDR1 MNHEY, CDR2 SVGAGI. The CDR3 DNA follows: TGTGCCAACAGTGGGGGGGCTTACTATGGCTACACCTTC. Translated, it gives CANSGGAYYGYTF.

This clonotype has ten or more counts. The gene calls are TRBV20-1 and TRBJ2-3; 10 positions agree with TRBD2. The CDR3 is 14 residues long. Germline V CDR1 and CDR2: DFQATT, SNEGSKA (reference sequence). With V trimmed by 4 bases and J by 5 bases, 6 bases remained unmatched. The CDR3 loop reads CSATGTSVGDTQYF. CDR3 nucleotide sequence: TGCAGTGCTACCGGGACTAGCGTTGGAGATACGCAGTATTTT.

In this sample, this clonotype turned up many times. The junction shows a germline mismatch at one end, possibly a read error. The V and J genes are TRBV9 and TRBJ1-1; TRBD1 agrees at 9 bases. The CDR3 length is 14 residues. From germline, CDR1 is SGDLS and CDR2 YYNGEE. CDR3 nucleotide sequence: TGTGCCAGCAGCGCCGACAGGGGGAACGCTGAAGCTTTCTTT. Translation gives CASSADRGNAEAFF.

The V call is TRBV24-1, the J call TRBJ2-3; D perhaps matches TRBD1 (5 bases). Germline CDR1 KGHDR, CDR2 SFDVKD. Trimming took 4 bases from V and 2 from J, leaving 9 bases between them. The CDR3 loop spans 14 amino acids. CDR3: CATSEQDATDTQYF. The DNA of the CDR3 is TGTGCCACCAGTGAACAGGACGCCACAGATACGCAGTATTTT.

The V and J genes are TRBV20-1 and TRBJ1-5; D is unclear. Germline V gene lookup returns CDR1 DFQATT and CDR2 SNEGSKA (reference sequence). This CDR3 has 15 residues. The ends were cut back, 0 bases at V and 3 bases at J, with 12 bases in the middle. CDR3 amino acids: CSARDLGGINQPQHF. DNA for the CDR3: TGCAGTGCTAGAGATCTCGGTGGGATCAATCAGCCCCAGCATTTT.

The genes are TRBV4-1 and TRBJ1-4; 8 nucleotides agree with TRBD1. Trimming removed 4 bases from V and 2 bases from J; junction bases left unmatched: 9. The CDR3 is made up of 17 amino acids. The germline gives CDR1 MGHRA, CDR2 YSYEKL. Here the CDR3 DNA reads TGCGCCAGCAGCCCCGGGCCTCAGGGGGCGACTAATGAAAAACTGTTTTTT. This encodes CASSPGPQGATNEKLFF.

The chain has TRBV28 and TRBJ2-3; 7 bases are shared with TRBD1. V lost 7 bases to trimming and J lost 2 bases; unmatched junction nucleotides: 12. Germline V gene sequence: CDR1 MDHEN, CDR2 SYDVKM. CDR3 length equals 16 residues. CDR3 loop: CASNSTGSFLTDTQYF. The CDR3 bases are TGTGCCAGCAACTCGACAGGGTCGTTCCTCACAGATACGCAGTATTTT.

There are a few counts of this clonotype. This chain joins TRBV20-1 and TRBJ1-2, with D uncertain. Per the germline V gene, CDR1 is DFQATT and CDR2 is SNEGSKA (reference sequence). Trimming shortened V by 0 bases and J by 5 bases, and 13 bases separated the two germline ends. CDR3 length equals 14 residues. The CDR3 sequence is CSARERGGRYGYTF. CDR3 sequence (DNA): TGCAGTGCTAGAGAGCGCGGAGGGAGATATGGCTACACCTTC.

Notes on this clonotype: A read error may be the cause here, since a much bigger clone is one base away. The genes are TRBV2 and TRBJ2-7, with TRBD1 identical over 9 bases. The CDR3 covers 13 residues. The junction had 8 bases not matched to a gene; V was cut back by 8 bases and J by 6 bases. Per germline, CDR1 SNHLY and CDR2 FYNNEI. This chain's CDR3 is CASERDRACEQYF. CDR3 sequence (DNA): TGTGCCAGCGAAAGGGACAGGGCCTGCGAGCAGTACTTC.

This clonotype has at least ten counts. The chain employs TRBV7-2 and TRBJ1-2; no clear D. The germline CDR1 and CDR2 sequences are SGHTA and FQGNSA. This CDR3 spans 13 amino acids. V dropped 2 bases and J dropped 4 bases, with 8 bases sitting between them. CDR3 bases: TGTGCCAGCAGCTTAAATTTCCTCTATGGCTACACCTTC. It is translated as CASSLNFLYGYTF.

This clonotype was recorded a few times. The chain joins TRBV6-1 to TRBJ1-1; 7 bases are shared with TRBD1. The length of the CDR3 is 13 residues. Germline V gives CDR1 MNHNS, CDR2 SASEGT. Unmatched junction bases numbered 7, after V lost 6 bases and J lost 6 bases. The CDR3 is CASRLQGSPEAFF. The CDR3 DNA reads TGTGCCAGCAGGCTACAGGGGAGCCCTGAAGCTTTCTTT.

The chain uses TRBV20-1 and TRBJ2-1; D is possibly TRBD2 (5 bases). Trimming took off 0 bases at V and 2 bases at J, with 14 bases between the two ends. This CDR3 is built from 16 residues. Germline V gene sequence: CDR1 DFQATT, CDR2 SNEGSKA (reference sequence). The DNA of the CDR3 is TGCAGTGCTAGAGATCAGGACGGGAACGCCTACAATGAGCAGTTCTTC. It translates to CSARDQDGNAYNEQFF.

The chain couples TRBV5-4 to TRBJ1-4, with D perhaps matching TRBD1 (6 bases). V was trimmed by 2 bases and J by 4 bases, leaving 12 bases between them. The CDR3 is 15 residues long. CDR1 is SGHNT, CDR2 YYREEE, per germline (reference sequence). Here the CDR3 DNA reads TGTGCCAGCAGCTTCAGGGGCCGGGGTAATGAAAAACTGTTTTTT. Protein product: CASSFRGRGNEKLFF.